This is a list of T cell receptor beta chains from one sample in a study of identifying expanded T cells in peripheral blood. Produced via immunoSEQ multiplex PCR; TCRdb's table is partial and in-frame only. The table shows about 82,000 clones, with approximately 90% occurring only once. Specimen: blood. The origin of the receptors is a person between 18 and 75 years old in good health. Each CDR3 is given with its conserved first and last residue. D genes are given only for firm matches. Clone size is given for some rows only: seen once, a few or many times, or a class if the clone is expanded.

j_call d_call v_call clone_size cdr3_aa cdr3_nt
TRBJ1-5 NA TRBV7-9 NA CASSSDGFNQPQHF TGTGCCAGCAGCTCGGACGGTTTCAATCAGCCCCAGCATTTT
TRBJ2-5 NA TRBV5-1 NA CASSLNVWETQYF TGCGCCAGCAGCTTGAACGTTTGGGAGACCCAGTACTTC
TRBJ1-3 NA TRBV6-5 once CASSYSKRSSGNTIYF TGTGCCAGCAGTTACTCAAAGAGGAGCTCTGGAAACACCATATATTTT
TRBJ1-4 NA TRBV5-1 NA CASSPGDIGEKLFF TGCGCCAGCAGCCCCGGGGACATCGGTGAAAAACTGTTTTTT
TRBJ1-3 TRBD1 TRBV4-1 NA CASSHPTGAGGNTIYF TGCGCCAGCAGCCACCCGACAGGGGCGGGTGGAAACACCATATATTTT
TRBJ1-1 NA TRBV5-4 NA CASSSAGGQLSSGAFF TGTGCCAGCAGCAGCGCCGGTGGACAGCTCTCTTCGGGTGCTTTCTTT
TRBJ1-2 TRBD1 TRBV6-5 NA CASRPQGAIGYGYTF TGTGCCAGCAGGCCACAGGGGGCAATCGGCTATGGCTACACCTTC
TRBJ1-2 NA TRBV5-5 NA CASSLVVVQNYGYTF TGTGCCAGCAGCTTGGTCGTAGTACAAAACTATGGCTACACCTTC
TRBJ2-1 TRBD2 TRBV30 once CAWNRGGIKYNEQFF TGTGCCTGGAATCGGGGGGGCATCAAGTACAATGAGCAGTTCTTC
TRBJ2-3 TRBD1 TRBV30 NA CAWRPGQGSSDTQYF TGTGCCTGGAGACCGGGACAGGGCAGCTCAGATACGCAGTATTTT
TRBJ2-2 TRBD2 TRBV7-2 NA CASSLVPRGGPTGELFF TGTGCCAGCAGCTTAGTCCCGCGGGGGGGCCCCACCGGGGAGCTGTTTTTT
TRBJ1-3 NA TRBV6-6 NA CASSYVGSGNTIYF TGTGCCAGCAGTTACGTGGGCTCTGGAAACACCATATATTTT
TRBJ2-7 NA TRBV5-1 NA CASSPTGPSSYEQYF TGCGCCAGCAGCCCTACCGGACCTAGCTCCTACGAGCAGTACTTC
TRBJ1-3 NA TRBV5-1 NA CASSPHRSGNTIYF TGCGCCAGCAGCCCACACCGCTCTGGAAACACCATATATTTT
TRBJ1-5 TRBD1 TRBV4-3 NA CASSQDYGTDNQPQHF TGCGCCAGCAGCCAAGATTACGGGACAGACAATCAGCCCCAGCATTTT
TRBJ1-2 NA TRBV19 NA CASSIGQGGGYTF TGTGCCAGTAGTATAGGGCAGGGCGGCGGCTACACCTTC
TRBJ2-1 NA TRBV29-1 NA CSVVDAYNEQFF TGCAGCGTTGTCGACGCATACAATGAGCAGTTCTTC
TRBJ1-1 NA TRBV12-5 NA CASGLGGLGTEAFF TGTGCTAGTGGTTTGGGGGGGCTCGGCACTGAAGCTTTCTTT
TRBJ1-2 TRBD1 TRBV5-6 NA CASSEGQIYGYTF TGTGCCAGCAGCGAGGGACAGATCTATGGCTACACCTTC
TRBJ1-5 NA TRBV7-8 NA CASSLAAGLGIKPQHF TGTGCCAGCAGCTTAGCAGCCGGGTTGGGTATTAAGCCCCAGCATTTT
TRBJ1-3 NA TRBV5-1 NA CASSLGVPPGNTIYF TGCGCCAGCAGCTTGGGGGTCCCTCCTGGAAACACCATATATTTT
TRBJ1-6 NA TRBV14 NA CASSHWGLGPNSPLHF TGTGCCAGCAGCCATTGGGGACTGGGTCCTAATTCACCCCTCCACTTT
TRBJ1-1 NA TRBV5-1 NA CASSLRQPNTEAFF TGCGCCAGCAGCCTCCGACAGCCGAACACTGAAGCTTTCTTT
TRBJ2-7 TRBD2 TRBV6-6 NA CASSYGSGKYEQYF TGTGCCAGCAGTTACGGCAGCGGGAAATACGAGCAGTACTTC
TRBJ2-3 TRBD2 TRBV7-2 once CASSPGTSGEGPGTQYF TGTGCCAGCAGCCCCGGAACAAGCGGGGAGGGCCCGGGGACGCAGTATTTT
TRBJ1-5 NA TRBV28 NA CASSSQIQPQHF TGTGCCAGCAGTTCCCAGATTCAGCCCCAGCATTTT
TRBJ2-5 NA TRBV5-5 NA CASSFLVGETQYF TGTGCCAGCAGCTTCCTTGTGGGGGAGACCCAGTACTTC
TRBJ1-2 NA TRBV10-3 NA CAIKTGDGTPYGYTF TGTGCCATCAAAACCGGGGACGGAACGCCCTATGGCTACACCTTC
TRBJ2-5 NA TRBV20-1 once CSAGQETQYF TGCAGTGCGGGCCAAGAGACCCAGTACTTC
TRBJ1-1 NA TRBV18 NA CASSPQVDTEAFF TGTGCCAGCTCACCTCAGGTGGACACTGAAGCTTTCTTT
TRBJ1-1 NA TRBV19 NA CASRPGGGAEAFF TGTGCCAGTAGACCTGGGGGTGGAGCTGAAGCTTTCTTT
TRBJ1-1 NA TRBV4-3 NA CASSLVTYNTEAFF TGCGCCAGCAGCCTTGTTACTTACAACACTGAAGCTTTCTTT
TRBJ2-5 TRBD1 TRBV5-1 NA CASSSGTGNSQETQYF TGCGCCAGCAGCAGCGGGACAGGGAACTCTCAAGAGACCCAGTACTTC
TRBJ1-1 NA TRBV19 once CASSNRVMNTEAFF TGTGCCAGTAGTAACAGGGTCATGAACACTGAAGCTTTCTTT
TRBJ2-7 NA TRBV10-2 NA CASMSGSYEQYF TGCGCCAGCATGAGTGGATCCTACGAGCAGTACTTC
TRBJ2-5 NA TRBV12-5 NA CASGLVEGRGSTQYF TGTGCTAGTGGTTTGGTAGAGGGCAGAGGCTCGACCCAGTACTTC
TRBJ1-2 TRBD1 TRBV19 NA CASRVTGGNYGYTF TGTGCCAGTAGGGTCACAGGGGGCAACTATGGCTACACCTTC
TRBJ1-2 NA TRBV19 NA CASSIEESPGYGYTF TGTGCCAGTAGTATAGAGGAGTCTCCCGGCTATGGCTACACCTTC
TRBJ2-3 TRBD1 TRBV9 NA CASSARSRGTDTQYF TGTGCCAGCAGCGCCAGAAGCAGGGGGACAGATACGCAGTATTTT
TRBJ2-1 NA TRBV2 NA CASSEQGGGNEQFF TGTGCCAGCAGTGAGCAAGGAGGGGGTAATGAGCAGTTCTTC
TRBJ1-2 TRBD1 TRBV6-1 NA CASSVLPGTGSVGNYGYTF TGTGCCAGCAGTGTCCTCCCAGGGACAGGGTCAGTGGGCAACTATGGCTACACCTTC